This T cell receptor (beta chain) was found in a study of cytomegalovirus exposure and HLA in healthy donors. Study findings and constraints: The authors considered a cluster of highly shared sequence variants likely to be a sequencing artifact.

60 Vbeta and 13 Jbeta primers were used in PCR. Here immunoSEQ multiplex PCR was the method, and the copy in TCRdb shows in-frame clones only, minus some. The sample has about 94,000 clones, around 69% seen once; the top ten hold 3.9%. On this clone itself: Its antigen is currently unknown.

Per germline, CDR1 SGHNT and CDR2 YYREEE (reference sequence). The V segment lost 4 bases and the J segment 6 bases; nucleotides outside the gene matches: 11. CDR3 size: 15 residues. Input material: PBMCs. The source of this sequence is a man aged 30-40 years in good health and CMV-seronegative. The chain has TRBV5-4 and TRBJ2-7, with TRBD1 matching 9 bases. The CDR3 DNA reads TGTGCCAGCAGCCCGACCGGGACAGGGTTCGGCGAGCAGTACTTC. Translating it yields CASSPTGTGFGEQYF.